This TCR beta chain was documented in a study of blood T cell repertoires in COVID-19. Study as a whole: Italy, Spain and the United States were the sources of the convalescent and acute COVID-19 samples. T cells, B-cell-depleted T cells, or PBMCs supplied cDNA or gDNA.

The J segment lost 7 bases and the V segment lost 4 bases, leaving 12 bases of the junction unmatched. This CDR3 region has 15 residues. Looked up from germline, CDR1 is SGHRS and CDR2 is YFSETQ. The Seattle site enrolled patients during active infection and followed them longitudinally. As handled by the study authors: Reference gene primer amplification gave nucleated cell count estimates. TCRdb's table, derived via immunoSEQ multiplex PCR, lists solely in-frame clones and lacks some. V, J and clone size are those of that table, while D and trimming were read from the DNA. The data show about 150,000 clones, about 85% seen once.

The receptor's source is a woman in her sixties with COVID-19, enrolled during active disease. Material for sequencing was peripheral blood. V is TRBV5-1 and J is TRBJ1-1; TRBD1 matches at 8 bases. Here the CDR3 DNA reads TGCGCCAGCAGCGGCTGGGGGCAGGGGGCTTATGAAGCTTTCTTT. It encodes CASSGWGQGAYEAFF. Supplemented by reference TRBV5-1 and TRBJ1-1, the full variable domain reads KAGVTQTPRYLIKTRGQQVTLSCSPISGHRSVSWYQQTPGQGLQFLFEYFSETQRNKGNFPGRFSGRQFSNSRSEMNVSTLELGDSALYLCASSGWGQGAYEAFFGQGTRLTVV.